These T cell receptor beta chains were read from a single sample in a study of blood T cell repertoires in COVID-19. Libraries were prepared by immunoSEQ multiplex PCR; TCRdb keeps only in-frame clonotypes and omits some of them. The sample lists 150,000 to 200,000 clones, about 86% occurring once. The sequencing input was peripheral blood. All receptors come from a man younger than 35 with acute or convalescent COVID-19. CDR3s include the opening cysteine and the closing phenylalanine or tryptophan.

CDR3: CAWSVSGQGIQPQHF
V: TRBV30
J: TRBJ1-5

CDR3: CATSDFRNEQFF
V: TRBV24-1
J: TRBJ2-1

CDR3: CASSESAGQETQYF
V: TRBV10-1
J: TRBJ2-5

CDR3: CASSPGITGELFF
V: TRBV5-4
J: TRBJ2-2

CDR3: CASSERPRDRGDTEAFF
V: TRBV25-1
J: TRBJ1-1

CDR3: CASTLDRYNYGYTF
V: TRBV28
J: TRBJ1-2

CDR3: CASSITSVNEQFF
V: TRBV6-4
J: TRBJ2-1

CDR3: CASSTRQGNQPQHF
V: TRBV19
J: TRBJ1-5

CDR3: CASSLGGVGTGELFF
V: TRBV5-6
J: TRBJ2-2

CDR3: CASSLGGLAGGGADTQYF
V: TRBV11-3
J: TRBJ2-3

CDR3: CASSPETSGETQYF
V: TRBV3-1/TRBV3-2
J: TRBJ2-5

CDR3: CASSRADSTYNEQFF
V: TRBV5-1
J: TRBJ2-1

CDR3: CASSLLTTFTYNSPLHF
V: TRBV28
J: TRBJ1-6

CDR3: CASNAGASTKSYNEQFF
V: TRBV28
J: TRBJ2-1

CDR3: CASSLDGPSSSPLHF
V: TRBV5-4
J: TRBJ1-6

CDR3: CASSLVSNQGPPSGYEQYF
V: TRBV7-9
J: TRBJ2-7

CDR3: CASRTGTGLNEQFF
V: TRBV5-6
J: TRBJ2-1

CDR3: CAGAGTTTDTQYF
V: TRBV30
J: TRBJ2-3

CDR3: CASSSGAKNTEAFF
V: TRBV7-9
J: TRBJ1-1

CDR3: CASSQEAGQASNYGYTF
V: TRBV4-2
J: TRBJ1-2

CDR3: CASSTQGWTEAFF
V: TRBV5-4
J: TRBJ1-1

CDR3: CASSPPGIEAFF
V: TRBV7-9
J: TRBJ1-1

CDR3: CASSLNPGSYNEQFF
V: TRBV7-9
J: TRBJ2-1

CDR3: CASSLLTGGPITDTQYF
V: TRBV11-2
J: TRBJ2-3

CDR3: CATGGQGGDNEQFF
V: TRBV10-3
J: TRBJ2-1

CDR3: CAWPTAGTEDNQPQHF
V: TRBV30
J: TRBJ1-5

CDR3: CASSNTGAFGNTIYF
V: TRBV5-1
J: TRBJ1-3

CDR3: CASGLEGNSPLHF
V: TRBV12-5
J: TRBJ1-6

CDR3: CATSRDRQIPYNEQFF
V: TRBV15
J: TRBJ2-1

CDR3: CASSPQTGGTDTQYF
V: TRBV18
J: TRBJ2-3

CDR3: CASSQGQGRVSGANVLTF
V: TRBV4-1
J: TRBJ2-6

CDR3: CASSSSLGGADTQYF
V: TRBV5-6
J: TRBJ2-3

CDR3: CASSLIQGASGNTIYF
V: TRBV2
J: TRBJ1-3

CDR3: CASSSGTLGTEAFF
V: TRBV7-3
J: TRBJ1-1

CDR3: CASSPTGGFTYGYTF
V: TRBV7-9
J: TRBJ1-2